One and the same sample provided the 7 T cell receptor beta chains below, sequenced in a study of PD-L1 blockade in urothelial cancer. The time point: pretreatment peripheral blood. Only in-frame clones appear in the TCRdb table, and some are missing; sequencing was by immunoSEQ multiplex PCR. Here the sample spans 70,000 to 95,000 clones, more than 80% being singletons. Source: PBMCs, taken around atezolizumab (anti-PD-L1) treatment. The receptors originated from a woman of 80 years or more with urothelial cancer.

This clone was recorded once. V gene TRBV28 combines with J gene TRBJ2-3, with TRBD2 as a possible D gene (6 bases). The CDR3 totals 14 residues. V shed 2 bases and J shed 4 bases, with 10 bases lying between them. Germline lookup yields CDR1 MDHEN and CDR2 SYDVKM. The CDR3 bases are TGTGCCAGCAGTTTAGTGGGAGGCGCAGATACGCAGTATTTT. This sequence encodes CASSLVGGADTQYF.

V usage is TRBV5-6 and J usage is TRBJ1-2, with TRBD1 matching 8 bases. Germline CDR1 SGHDT, CDR2 YYEEEE. The CDR3 loop spans 13 amino acids. Germline trimming cut 1 base from V and 7 bases from J; bases unmatched to any gene: 3. The CDR3 DNA sequence: TGTGCCAGCAGCTTGAGAGGACAGGGTGGCTACACCTTC. This sequence encodes CASSLRGQGGYTF.

The chain links TRBV2 to TRBJ1-1, with 7 bases aligning to TRBD1. The CDR3 is 14 residues long. V lost 6 bases to trimming and J lost 6 bases; unmatched junction nucleotides: 10. The germline CDR1 and CDR2 sequences are SNHLY and FYNNEI. This CDR3 reads CASRIDRVKAEAFF. CDR3 in DNA: TGTGCCAGCAGAATTGACAGGGTAAAGGCTGAAGCTTTCTTT.

This rearrangement joins TRBV6-6 to TRBJ2-1; TRBD2 is a possible D gene (5 bases). There are 12 residues in the CDR3. The germline CDR1 and CDR2 sequences are MNHNY and SVGAGI (reference sequence). V lost 2 bases and J 9 bases, leaving 8 bases between the germline ends. The CDR3 bases are TGTGCCAGCAGTTACGGAGCGGCTGAGCAGTTCTTC. Translated, it gives CASSYGAAEQFF.

V gene TRBV7-3 combines with J gene TRBJ1-1, with D maybe TRBD1 (6 bases). V lost 0 bases, J lost 6 bases, and 14 bases lay in between. The CDR3 covers 15 residues. Looked up from germline, CDR1 is SGHTA and CDR2 is FQGTGA. CDR3 DNA sequence: TGTGCCAGCAGCTTAACTGGGGGGGGCCGGGCTGAAGCTTTCTTT. Its protein product is CASSLTGGGRAEAFF.

This clone is a singleton in its sample. The chain combines TRBV7-9 with TRBJ2-1; 8 nucleotides align to TRBD1. V dropped 6 bases and J dropped 7; count of bases not matched to a gene: 14. Per the germline V gene, CDR1 is SEHNR and CDR2 is FQNEAQ (reference sequence). The CDR3 length is 16 residues. CDR3 bases: TGTGCCAGCAGACCAGGGGGCGGAAAAAAGAGGAATGAGCAGTTCTTC. Protein sequence: CASRPGGGKKRNEQFF.

This clone has at least ten counts. The V gene is TRBV5-1, the J gene TRBJ2-1; 12 bases fit TRBD2. CDR1 and CDR2 (germline): SGHRS, YFSETQ. Germline trimming cut 4 bases from V and 7 bases from J; bases unmatched to any gene: 0. The CDR3 extends over 13 amino acids. The CDR3 here is CASSTSGRNEQFF. CDR3 nucleotide sequence: TGCGCCAGCAGCACTAGCGGGAGGAATGAGCAGTTCTTC.